This T cell receptor beta chain originates from a study of response to subunit inactivated influenza vaccine. Study outcomes and limitations: With each seasonal influenza vaccination, the authors suggested, few new T cells are recruited.

One entry per CDR3 protein, called by TCRdb with MiXCR from the RT-PCR reads. The data show some 180,000 distinct CDR3 sequences, about a tenth seen once. CDR1 and CDR2 (germline): LGHNA, YSLEER. This CDR3 has 18 residues. After removal of 0 bases from V and 2 bases from J, the junction contained 11 bases not matched to a gene. This clonotype was seen ten or more times. Its antigen is not identified. The chain combines TRBV4-3 with TRBJ1-1; 8 bases are a match to TRBD1. The sequencing here drew on non-naive T cells sorted from PBMCs, taken on the day of vaccination. The clonotype was recovered from a man aged 45-60 years who received an inactivated influenza vaccine. The CDR3 loop is CASSQEAGGQASNTEAFF. The CDR3 coding sequence is TGCGCCAGCAGCCAAGAGGCTGGGGGACAGGCCTCAAACACTGAAGCTTTCTTT.